The 16 T cell receptor beta chains below come from one sample, sequenced in a study of T cell responses to AZD1222 COVID-19 vaccine. Assay: immunoSEQ multiplex PCR; the TCRdb copy retains only in-frame clones and omits some. The table shows roughly 150,000 clones, with 85% to 90% occurring only once. The input for sequencing was peripheral blood, taken on day 0 of AZD1222 vaccination. These receptors were taken from an adult in good health.

The V call is TRBV7-3, the J call TRBJ2-7, with TRBD1 matching over 9 bases. In germline, CDR1 is SGHTA, CDR2 FQGTGA. The CDR3 extends over 13 amino acids. V lost 5 bases and J lost 9; bases outside the gene matches: 8. The CDR3 bases are TGTGCCAGCAGCCGGGACAGGGAGGCCGTGCAGTACTTC. It specifies CASSRDREAVQYF.

This chain links TRBV5-6 with TRBJ1-6, with D perhaps TRBD1 (6 bases). Germline-derived CDR1 and CDR2 are SGHDT and YYEEEE. Trimming removed 1 base from V and 6 bases from J, with 11 bases in between. There are 15 residues in the CDR3. As DNA, the CDR3 is TGTGCCAGCAGCTTGATGACAGGCGGTAATTCACCCCTCCACTTT. Amino acids: CASSLMTGGNSPLHF.

The V gene is TRBV6-5, the J gene TRBJ2-6; D unresolved. Germline V gene lookup returns CDR1 MNHEY and CDR2 SVGAGI. Trimming left V 6 bases short and J 2 bases short, with 11 bases between. The CDR3 runs 15 residues. Written as DNA, the CDR3 is TGTGCCAGCAGCAAGACCTCCCCTGGGGCCAACGTCCTGACTTTC. Its protein is CASSKTSPGANVLTF.

The rearrangement links TRBV7-9 to TRBJ1-2; D is possibly TRBD1 (5 bases). Trimming pared 1 base from V and 5 bases from J, leaving 8 bases between. The CDR3 contains 13 residues. CDR1 SEHNR and CDR2 FQNEAQ come from the germline V gene (reference sequence). DNA of the CDR3: TGTGCCAGCAGCTTAGGGCCAGGGTATGGCTACACCTTC. Its translation: CASSLGPGYGYTF.

On this clone itself: Possible read error: a much larger clone is one base away. This sequence joins TRBV7-2 and TRBJ2-6, with no clear D. Trimming shortened V by 6 bases and J by 0 bases, and 3 bases separated the two germline ends. Germline loops: CDR1 SGHTA, CDR2 FQGNSA. This CDR3 is built from 13 residues. CDR3 coding DNA: TGTGCCAGCAGTTACTCTGGGGCCAACGTCCTGACTTTC. Translating gives CASSYSGANVLTF.

The chain combines TRBV4-1 with TRBJ2-4, with a tentative D call TRBD2 (6 bases). The CDR3 is 12 amino acids. The V end lost 8 bases, the J end lost 7 bases, and 12 bases lay between the germline ends. In germline, CDR1 is MGHRA, CDR2 YSYEKL. CDR3 sequence (DNA): TGCGCCAGCGGTCCGGAGGGGAACATTCAGTACTTC. Its translation is CASGPEGNIQYF.

The rearrangement joins TRBV9 to TRBJ2-1; TRBD2 matches 10 bases. The germline gives CDR1 SGDLS, CDR2 YYNGEE. After removal of 4 bases from V and 6 bases from J, the junction contained 19 bases not matched to a gene. The CDR3 totals 19 residues. The CDR3: CASSNNPAGTSGVSNEQFF. DNA of the CDR3: TGTGCCAGCAGCAATAACCCGGCTGGAACTAGCGGGGTTAGCAATGAGCAGTTCTTC.

The chain carries TRBV6-2 or TRBV6-3 and TRBJ2-1; TRBD2 agrees at 10 bases. Germline CDR1 is MNHEY and CDR2 is SVGEGT. The CDR3 runs to 15 residues. V trimming: 5 bases; J trimming: 6 bases; junction bases outside the gene matches: 7. The CDR3 protein is CASSQAGGPGNEQFF. The DNA for the CDR3 is TGTGCCAGCAGTCAAGCGGGGGGGCCGGGCAATGAGCAGTTCTTC.

This clone has a single count. The genes are TRBV11-3 and TRBJ2-3; possibly TRBD1 or TRBD2 for D (5 bases each). V was trimmed by 1 base and J by 0 bases, leaving 8 bases between them. The CDR3 has 15 amino acids. Per germline, CDR1 SGHNT and CDR2 YENEEA. The CDR3 spells CASSLGDGSTDTQYF. The CDR3 coding sequence is TGTGCCAGCAGCTTAGGGGACGGTAGCACAGATACGCAGTATTTT.

The chain has TRBV11-3 and TRBJ2-3; TRBD2 matches at 12 bases. CDR1 SGHNT and CDR2 YENEEA come from the germline V gene. The junction had 4 bases not matched to a gene; V was cut back by 4 bases and J by 2 bases. This CDR3 contains 16 residues. Here the CDR3 reads CASSSRTSGVTDTQYF. DNA for the CDR3: TGTGCCAGCAGCTCGAGGACTAGCGGGGTCACAGATACGCAGTATTTT.

J is TRBJ2-7 and V is TRBV2, with 7 bases lining up with TRBD1. Germline loops: CDR1 SNHLY, CDR2 FYNNEI. The CDR3 is made up of 14 amino acids. The J segment lost 1 base and the V segment lost 2 bases, leaving 2 bases of the junction unmatched. For the CDR3, the DNA is TGTGCCAGCAGTGAACAGGGGGTATCCTACGAGCAGTACGTC. Amino acid sequence: CASSEQGVSYEQYV.

The chain links TRBV7-3 to TRBJ2-1; TRBD2 might be the D (5 bases). This CDR3 is 15 amino acids long. Trimming pared 1 base from V and 9 bases from J, leaving 16 bases between. Germline CDR1 SGHTA, CDR2 FQGTGA. Here the CDR3 reads CASSLISSLPGEQFF. CDR3 DNA sequence: TGTGCCAGCAGCTTAATTTCTAGCCTCCCGGGTGAGCAGTTCTTC.

The chain carries TRBV13 and TRBJ2-3; 10 bases align to TRBD1. This CDR3 contains 17 residues. The germline gives CDR1 PRHDT, CDR2 FYEKMQ (reference sequence). V shed 0 bases and J 5 bases; nucleotides not matched to a gene: 8. The CDR3 sequence: CASSLGPGTGVGDTQYF. Written as DNA, the CDR3 is TGTGCCAGCAGCTTAGGCCCCGGGACAGGGGTAGGAGATACGCAGTATTTT.

Here the CDR3 DNA reads TGTGCCAGCAGTGAAGTCGACGGAACCTCAGGGACCCAGTACTTC. Translation gives CASSEVDGTSGTQYF. The rearrangement uses TRBV6-1 and TRBJ2-5; unclear D gene. The CDR3 is 15 residues long. V gave up 1 base and J gave up 7 bases, with 16 bases separating them. Germline V gene data show CDR1 as MNHNS and CDR2 as SASEGT.

The chain employs TRBV18 and TRBJ2-5, with 8 bases that match TRBD2. Germline V lookup: CDR1 KGHSH, CDR2 LQKENI. This CDR3 spans 16 amino acids. The junction had 8 bases not matched to a gene; V was cut back by 4 bases and J by 1 base. CDR3 nucleotides: TGTGCCAGCTCACAAATAGCGGGGACTTTCCAAGAGACCCAGTACTTC. Residues: CASSQIAGTFQETQYF.

The chain couples TRBV28 to TRBJ1-3; 9 nucleotides align to TRBD1. The germline CDR1 and CDR2 sequences are MDHEN and SYDVKM. V dropped 6 bases and J dropped 3; count of bases not matched to a gene: 3. This CDR3 has 14 residues. The DNA of the CDR3 is TGTGCCAGCAGGACAGGGGGTAGTGGAAACACCATATATTTT. It yields the protein CASRTGGSGNTIYF.